This entry lists 7 T cell receptor beta chains sequenced from one sample in a study of breast tumors, draining lymph nodes, adjacent tissues. Samples came from axillary lymph nodes draining the breast cancer. Each CDR3 protein gets one entry after TCRdb re-called the multiplex PCR reads with MiXCR. The sample yields fewer than 200,000 distinct CDR3 sequences, approximately 33% seen once. Sequenced material: axillary lymph node tissue. Receptors originate from a female donor with breast cancer. Some clones in this sample may be carry-over from other donors' samples.

A note on this clonotype: Germline and junction disagree at one end, which may indicate a read error. This rearrangement joins TRBV20-1 to TRBJ1-4; 11 nucleotides line up with TRBD1. Germline loops: CDR1 DFQATT, CDR2 SNEGSKA (reference sequence). The CDR3 runs to 18 residues. The CDR3 DNA reads TGCAGTGCTAGGATTTATTCCATCCGGGGACAGGGGGTTGAAAAACTGTTCTTT. The encoded protein is CSARIYSIRGQGVEKLFF.

The chain uses TRBV9 and TRBJ2-2; TRBD2 is a possible D gene (6 bases). The length of the CDR3 is 17 residues. Germline-derived CDR1 and CDR2 are SGDLS and YYNGEE. Trimming pared 5 bases from V and 5 bases from J, leaving 22 bases between. CDR3: CASSARDAAGATGELFF. CDR3 coding DNA: TGTGCCAGCAGTGCTAGAGACGCAGCGGGTGCGACCGGGGAGCTGTTTTTT.

Notes on this clonotype: At one end the junction does not follow the germline gene, possibly because of a read error. This chain joins TRBV11-2 and TRBJ2-6, with TRBD1 identical over 7 bases. Germline CDR1 SGHAT, CDR2 FQNNGV. The length of the CDR3 is 13 residues. This CDR3 is CASSSDRATVLTF. The CDR3 bases are TGTGCCAGCAGTTCAGACAGGGCCACCGTCCTGACTTTC.

This clonotype was seen many times. The V call is TRBV29-1, the J call TRBJ1-2; 7 bases are shared with TRBD1. The CDR3 spans 13 residues. V trimming: 5 bases; J trimming: 8 bases; junction bases outside the gene matches: 11. Per the germline V gene, CDR1 is SQVTM and CDR2 is ANQGSEA. The CDR3 nucleotides are TGCAGCGTTTCTGACAGGGCCCTTCGGGGCTACACCTTC. This translates into CSVSDRALRGYTF. The variable domain in full, with the rest retrieved from reference TRBV29-1 and TRBJ1-2, is SAVISQKPSRDICQRGTSLTIQCQVDSQVTMMFWYRQQPGQSLTLIATANQGSEATYESGFVIDKFPISRPNLTFSTLTVSNMSPEDSSIYLCSVSDRALRGYTFGSGTRLTVV.

The rearrangement uses TRBV11-3 and TRBJ2-2; the match to TRBD2 covers 8 bases. There are 17 residues in the CDR3. CDR1 and CDR2 (germline): SGHNT, YENEEA. Germline trimming cut 2 bases from V and 2 bases from J; bases unmatched to any gene: 7. The CDR3 sequence is CASSLRFGLANTGELFF. CDR3 DNA: TGTGCCAGCAGCTTACGGTTTGGACTAGCTAACACCGGGGAGCTGTTTTTT.

This clonotype was counted only a few times. A much larger clone lies one base from this, so it may be a read error. The CDR3 sequence: CASSFVGGGNQPQHF. CDR3 sequence (DNA): TGTGCCAGCAGTTTCGTAGGGGGCGGCAATCAGCCCCAGCATTTT. This rearrangement joins TRBV12-3 or TRBV12-4 to TRBJ1-5; 7 bases agree with TRBD1. This CDR3 contains 15 residues. Trimming at V came to 3 bases and at J to 2 bases, leaving 4 bases not matched to a gene.

This clonotype occurred many times. V gene TRBV20-1 combines with J gene TRBJ2-7; 10 bases agree with TRBD1. The CDR3 consists of 14 residues. The trim removed 3 bases at V and 6 bases at J, leaving 8 bases unmatched. Germline-derived CDR1 and CDR2 are DFQATT and SNEGSKA (reference sequence). The CDR3 bases are TGCAGTGCTAGTCTTGGGACAGGGGTTAGCGAGCAGTACTTC. It yields the protein CSASLGTGVSEQYF.